The present TCR beta chain was sequenced within a study of blood T cell repertoires in COVID-19. Looking at the study overall: Sources were T cells, B-cell-depleted T cells, or PBMCs; the material itself was cDNA or gDNA.

This clone was seen once. From germline, CDR1 is LNHDA and CDR2 SQIVND (reference sequence). The V end was cut by 5 bases, the J end by 5 bases, with 19 bases between. This CDR3 has 16 amino acids. Repertoires were generated with immunoSEQ multiplex PCR, while TCRdb's copy carries only in-frame clones and drops some. The data contain a few hundred thousand clones, about 85% of them singletons. Sequencing input: peripheral blood. This receptor was taken from a man younger than 35 with active or convalescent COVID-19. This sequence joins TRBV19 and TRBJ1-5; D perhaps matches TRBD1 (6 bases). CDR3 coding DNA: TGTGCCAGTAGTTCAGAGGGGGATCCGAGCGATCAGCCCCAGCATTTT. Its translation: CASSSEGDPSDQPQHF.